This T cell receptor (beta chain) was recorded in a study of blood T cell repertoires in COVID-19. Overall study: From the United States, Italy and Spain came samples of acute and convalescent COVID-19. The cDNA or gDNA used as material had been derived from T cells, B-cell-depleted T cells, or PBMCs.

To note about this clone: Other DNA sequences of this sample code for an identical CDR3.

Only in-frame clones appear in the TCRdb table, and some are missing; sequencing was by immunoSEQ multiplex PCR. The sample holds 170,000 or so clones, around 87% seen once. This CDR3 is built from 12 residues. V lost 1 base to trimming and J lost 8 bases, with 8 bases between them. CDR1 is LNHDA, CDR2 SQIVND, per germline (reference sequence). The sample was peripheral blood. The rearrangement links TRBV19 to TRBJ1-2, with D uncertain. The clonotype comes from a man aged 35 to 55 with active or convalescent COVID-19. The CDR3 region is CASSIGGVGYTF. DNA of the CDR3: TGTGCCAGTAGTATAGGCGGAGTCGGCTACACCTTC.